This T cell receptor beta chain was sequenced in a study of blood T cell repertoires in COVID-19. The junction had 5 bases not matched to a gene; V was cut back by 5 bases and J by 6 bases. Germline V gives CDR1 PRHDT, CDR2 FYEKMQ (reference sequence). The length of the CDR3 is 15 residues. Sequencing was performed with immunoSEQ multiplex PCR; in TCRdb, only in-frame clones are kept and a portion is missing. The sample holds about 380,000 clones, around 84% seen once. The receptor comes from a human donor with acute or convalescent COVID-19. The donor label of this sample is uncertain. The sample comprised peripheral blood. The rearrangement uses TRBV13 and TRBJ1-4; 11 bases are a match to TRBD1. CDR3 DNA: TGTGCCAGCAGCCCGGCGGGACAGGGGGATGAAAAACTGTTTTTT. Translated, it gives CASSPAGQGDEKLFF.